Below, 20 T cell receptor beta chains from the same sample are listed, as sequenced in a study of blood T cell repertoires in COVID-19. This table comes from immunoSEQ multiplex PCR, and its TCRdb copy is limited to in-frame clones, with some not included. The profile shows about 270,000 clones, roughly 82% of them singletons. What was sequenced was peripheral blood. Every receptor here comes from a woman aged 80 or over with COVID-19, enrolled during active disease.

CDR3 DNA: TGTGCCAGCAGCTTCGGACAGGGAGGGGGAGATACGCAGTATTTT. Encoded protein: CASSFGQGGGDTQYF. The chain uses TRBV7-9 and TRBJ2-3, with D maybe TRBD1 (8 bases). Germline values: CDR1 SEHNR, CDR2 FQNEAQ (reference sequence). Trimming took off 3 bases at V and 5 bases at J, with 15 bases between the two ends. The CDR3 length is 15 residues. Complete variable domain (other parts from reference TRBV7-9 and TRBJ2-3): DTGVSQNPRHKITKRGQNVTFRCDPISEHNRLYWYRQTLGQGPEFLTYFQNEAQLEKSRLLSDRFSAERPKGSFSTLEIQRTEQGDSAMYLCASSFGQGGGDTQYFGPGTRLTVL.

As DNA, the CDR3 is TGTGCCAGCAGCCAAGAGGGAGTGAACACTGAAGCTTTCTTT. Translation: CASSQEGVNTEAFF. The rearrangement uses TRBV3-1 (or the pseudogene TRBV3-2) and TRBJ1-1; D gene uncertain. V was shortened by 0 bases and J by 0 bases, with 5 bases between the two germline ends. Per the germline V gene, CDR1 is LGHDT and CDR2 is YNNKEL (reference sequence). CDR3 length: 14 residues.

The chain has TRBV6-6 and TRBJ1-2; tentative D call: TRBD1 (6 bases). Germline CDR1 MNHNY, CDR2 SVGAGI (reference sequence). This CDR3 region has 13 residues. V was cut by 5 bases and J by 1 base, with 8 bases left in between. CDR3 sequence: CASSPGVNYGYTF. The CDR3 nucleotides read TGTGCCAGCAGTCCAGGGGTTAACTATGGCTACACCTTC.

CDR3 DNA: TGTGCCAGCAATCCGGGGAGCTATGGCTACACCTTC. It encodes CASNPGSYGYTF. The rearrangement uses TRBV2 and TRBJ1-2; D remains unclear. CDR3 length equals 12 residues. Deletions cut 7 bases from V and 4 bases from J, with 10 bases between. The germline CDR1 and CDR2 sequences are SNHLY and FYNNEI.

The chain uses TRBV4-3 and TRBJ1-4, with 7 bases identical to TRBD1. This CDR3 spans 17 amino acids. Germline trimming cut 0 bases from V and 8 bases from J; bases unmatched to any gene: 12. CDR1 LGHNA and CDR2 YSLEER come from the germline V gene. The DNA for the CDR3 is TGCGCCAGCAGCCAAGATTATACAGGGGCGGCTTTGGAAAAACTGTTTTTT. Protein sequence: CASSQDYTGAALEKLFF.

This clone has only one observation. The chain combines TRBV7-2 with TRBJ1-1; D might be TRBD1 (6 bases). V lost 4 bases and J 7 bases, leaving 19 bases between the germline ends. CDR1 and CDR2 (germline): SGHTA, FQGNSA. CDR3 length: 15 residues. As DNA, the CDR3 is TGTGCCAGCAGCTCTCCGGGACACCTCCGGAGTGAAGCTTTCTTT. This sequence encodes CASSSPGHLRSEAFF.

The rearrangement uses TRBV3-1 (or the pseudogene TRBV3-2) and TRBJ2-7; 7 bases align to TRBD1. CDR1 and CDR2 (germline): LGHDT, YNNKEL (reference sequence). The ends lost 0 bases at V and 5 bases at J; junction bases unmatched: 7. The CDR3 length is 15 residues. In nucleotides, the CDR3 is TGTGCCAGCAGCCAAGAAGGGATAGGGGGCCACGAGCAGTACTTC. Its protein is CASSQEGIGGHEQYF.

This clone was detected only once. The gene calls are TRBV7-2 and TRBJ1-1; 7 bases match TRBD1. The CDR3 has 14 amino acids. Trimming at V came to 4 bases and at J to 0 bases, leaving 2 bases not matched to a gene. Germline values: CDR1 SGHTA, CDR2 FQGNSA. The CDR3 coding sequence is TGTGCCAGCAGCTCTGGGACAGTGAACACTGAAGCTTTCTTT. It codes for CASSSGTVNTEAFF. Drawing the rest from reference TRBV7-2 and TRBJ1-1, the complete variable domain is GAGVSQSPSNKVTEKGKDVELRCDPISGHTALYWYRQSLGQGLEFLIYFQGNSAPDKSGLPSDRFSAERTGGSVSTLTIQRTQQEDSAVYLCASSSGTVNTEAFFGQGTRLTVV.

V gene TRBV5-1 combines with J gene TRBJ2-1, with TRBD2 identical over 7 bases. The germline gives CDR1 SGHRS, CDR2 YFSETQ. CDR3 length equals 14 residues. V dropped 0 bases and J dropped 7; count of bases not matched to a gene: 4. The chain's CDR3 is CASSLGGGRNEQFF. CDR3 nucleotide sequence: TGCGCCAGCAGCTTGGGGGGAGGGCGGAATGAGCAGTTCTTC. Full variable domain (remainder filled in from reference TRBV5-1 and TRBJ2-1): KAGVTQTPRYLIKTRGQQVTLSCSPISGHRSVSWYQQTPGQGLQFLFEYFSETQRNKGNFPGRFSGRQFSNSRSEMNVSTLELGDSALYLCASSLGGGRNEQFFGPGTRLTVL.

This clone is a singleton in its sample. V usage is TRBV10-3 and J usage is TRBJ2-7; maybe TRBD2 (5 bases). The CDR3 is 15 residues long. V dropped 10 bases and J dropped 2 bases, with 21 bases sitting between them. The germline CDR1 and CDR2 sequences are ENHRY and SYGVKD. The CDR3 nucleotides are TGTGCCACCTCTCCTTCCGGGAACAACCCCTACGAGCAGTACGTC. It translates to CATSPSGNNPYEQYV.

To note about this clone: The sample has other DNA sequences that encode this CDR3 too. The V gene is TRBV12-3 or TRBV12-4, the J gene TRBJ1-1; D perhaps matches TRBD1 (5 bases). CDR3 size: 13 residues. Trimming took off 2 bases at V and 1 base at J, with 5 bases between the two ends. The CDR3 protein is CASSLQGNTEAFF. The DNA for the CDR3 is TGTGCCAGCAGTTTACAGGGGAACACTGAAGCTTTCTTT.

The chain has TRBV27 and TRBJ1-1, with 10 bases identical to TRBD1. CDR1 and CDR2 from the germline V gene are MNHEY and SMNVEV (reference sequence). V dropped 5 bases and J dropped 4; count of bases not matched to a gene: 7. The CDR3 runs to 15 residues. CDR3 protein: CASSLRTGGATEAFF. DNA of the CDR3: TGTGCCAGCAGTCTCCGGACAGGGGGGGCCACTGAAGCTTTCTTT.

V gene TRBV7-2 combines with J gene TRBJ1-2; a weak D match, TRBD1 (6 bases). The germline gives CDR1 SGHTA, CDR2 FQGNSA. The V and J ends lost 5 bases and 5 bases respectively, with 12 bases between them. The CDR3 is 13 amino acids. This chain's CDR3 is CASSSRQEYGYTF. The CDR3 nucleotides are TGTGCCAGCAGCAGCAGACAGGAGTATGGCTACACCTTC.

The CDR3 DNA reads TGTGCCAGCAGCCGTCTACCTCTGCGGGAAGCTTTCTTT. Translating it yields CASSRLPLREAFF. The genes are TRBV12-3 or TRBV12-4 and TRBJ1-1, with D uncertain. V shed 6 bases and J shed 8 bases, with 16 bases lying between them. The CDR3 extends over 13 amino acids.

The chain uses TRBV15 and TRBJ2-1, with TRBD1 matching over 11 bases. Germline V gene sequence: CDR1 LNHNV, CDR2 YYDKDF (reference sequence). Unmatched junction bases numbered 9, after V lost 1 base and J lost 7 bases. The CDR3 runs 17 residues. CDR3 nucleotides: TGTGCCACCAGCAGAGGGGGGACAGGGGGTTTTTCAAATGAGCAGTTCTTC. It specifies CATSRGGTGGFSNEQFF.

The chain has TRBV5-8 and TRBJ1-5; no firm D call. The CDR3 is 14 amino acids. V gave up 1 base and J gave up 0 bases, with 5 bases separating them. CDR1 is SGHTS, CDR2 YDEGEE, per germline. In DNA, the CDR3 is TGTGCCAGCAGCTTGTTGTATAGCAATCAGCCCCAGCATTTT. Its protein product is CASSLLYSNQPQHF.

J is TRBJ2-3 and V is TRBV28, with D unresolved. Per the germline V gene, CDR1 is MDHEN and CDR2 is SYDVKM. This CDR3 comprises 11 residues. V lost 3 bases and J lost 4, with 2 bases in between. CDR3: CASSFADTQYF. For the CDR3, the DNA is TGTGCCAGCAGTTTCGCAGATACGCAGTATTTT.

V gene TRBV11-2 combines with J gene TRBJ1-1; TRBD1 matches 7 bases. Germline trimming cut 1 base from V and 3 bases from J; bases unmatched to any gene: 2. Germline V CDR1 and CDR2: SGHAT, FQNNGV. This CDR3 is 14 amino acids long. The CDR3 sequence is CASSLGQGDTEAFF. CDR3 coding DNA: TGTGCCAGCAGCTTAGGACAGGGTGACACTGAAGCTTTCTTT. Variable domain in full (rest from reference TRBV11-2 and TRBJ1-1): EAGVAQSPRYKIIEKRQSVAFWCNPISGHATLYWYQQILGQGPKLLIQFQNNGVVDDSQLPKDRFSAERLKGVDSTLKIQPAKLEDSAVYLCASSLGQGDTEAFFGQGTRLTVV.

The rearrangement uses TRBV18 and TRBJ1-3; D perhaps matches TRBD1 (5 bases). From germline, CDR1 is KGHSH and CDR2 LQKENI. This CDR3 is 15 amino acids long. The V gene lost 3 bases and the J gene lost 3 bases, with 12 bases spanning the gap. CDR3 nucleotides: TGTGCCAGCTCACCTTATCAGGGCGGTGGAAACACCATATATTTT. This sequence encodes CASSPYQGGGNTIYF.

A single count supports this clone. The V call is TRBV3-1 (or the pseudogene TRBV3-2), the J call TRBJ1-1, with D possibly being TRBD1 (6 bases). The V gene lost 4 bases and the J gene lost 4 bases, with 16 bases spanning the gap. The V gene's germline CDR1 is LGHDT and CDR2 YNNKEL (reference sequence). The CDR3 loop spans 15 amino acids. In nucleotides, the CDR3 is TGTGCCAGCAGCCCCCAGGGGAACCTAGGCACTGAAGCTTTCTTT. It specifies CASSPQGNLGTEAFF.